One sample yielded the 15 T cell receptor beta chains listed below, sequenced in a study of blood T cell repertoires in COVID-19. TCRdb's table, derived via immunoSEQ multiplex PCR, lists solely in-frame clones and lacks some. The table lists about 300,000 clones, roughly 83% of them singletons, with 1.5% to 2% in the top ten. Sequenced input: peripheral blood. The receptors stem from a woman in her fifties or sixties with acute or convalescent COVID-19.

About this clone itself: Other DNA sequences from this sample encode an identical CDR3 as well. The V call is TRBV15, the J call TRBJ1-5, with D possibly TRBD1 on 5 matching bases. The CDR3 length is 13 residues. V shed 1 base and J shed 5 bases, with 6 bases lying between them. The V gene's germline CDR1 is LNHNV and CDR2 YYDKDF (reference sequence). CDR3 nucleotides: TGTGCCACCAGCAGAGGCAGGGATCAGCCCCAGCATTTT. Translation: CATSRGRDQPQHF.

The chain is built from TRBV7-3 and TRBJ2-7, with 9 bases matching TRBD1. V lost 5 bases and J lost 6; bases outside the gene matches: 11. The CDR3 totals 15 residues. Germline V gene sequence: CDR1 SGHTA, CDR2 FQGTGA. The CDR3 sequence is CASSPTGTGSFEQYF. CDR3 DNA: TGTGCCAGCAGCCCTACCGGGACAGGGTCTTTCGAGCAGTACTTC.

This clone was picked up a small number of times. The V gene is TRBV7-2, the J gene TRBJ2-1; maybe TRBD1 (5 bases). Per germline, CDR1 SGHTA and CDR2 FQGNSA. Trimming removed 0 bases from V and 4 bases from J, with 10 bases in between. There are 15 residues in the CDR3. The CDR3 bases are TGTGCCAGCAGCTTAGCCTCAACAGGTTACAATGAGCAGTTCTTC. It yields the protein CASSLASTGYNEQFF.

The chain carries TRBV27 and TRBJ2-7; perhaps TRBD1 as D (6 bases). Germline V lookup: CDR1 MNHEY, CDR2 SMNVEV (reference sequence). The CDR3 is 15 amino acids. With 2 bases removed from V and 3 bases from J, the gap between germline ends came to 14 bases. The CDR3 is CASSLTGTTYYEQYF. CDR3 DNA sequence: TGTGCCAGCAGTTTAACAGGGACGACCTACTACGAGCAGTACTTC.

This clone was recorded once. The chain carries TRBV15 and TRBJ1-2, with a possible D match to TRBD1 (5 bases). V shed 11 bases and J shed 8 bases, with 15 bases lying between them. Per the germline V gene, CDR1 is LNHNV and CDR2 is YYDKDF (reference sequence). The CDR3 extends over 11 amino acids. The CDR3 DNA sequence: TGTGCCTCTTCGCAAGGACACGGCTACACCTTC. As protein: CASSQGHGYTF.

The sample holds one count of this clone. The chain joins TRBV2 to TRBJ2-7; perhaps TRBD1 as D (7 bases). V dropped 9 bases and J dropped 1 base, with 13 bases sitting between them. Germline V gene lookup returns CDR1 SNHLY and CDR2 FYNNEI. This CDR3 is built from 13 residues. For the CDR3, the DNA is TGTGCCAGGTTCAGGGGGGAATCCTACGAGCAGTACTTC. It encodes CARFRGESYEQYF. Complete variable domain (other parts from reference TRBV2 and TRBJ2-7): EPEVTQTPSHQVTQMGQEVILRCVPISNHLYFYWYRQILGQKVEFLVSFYNNEISEKSEIFDDQFSVERPDGSNFTLKIRSTKLEDSAMYFCARFRGESYEQYFGPGTRLTVT.

This chain connects TRBV5-6 to TRBJ2-1; TRBD2 is a possible D gene (5 bases). The CDR3 contains 15 residues. The V end lost 0 bases, the J end lost 5 bases, and 12 bases lay between the germline ends. CDR1 SGHDT and CDR2 YYEEEE come from the germline V gene. The CDR3 DNA sequence: TGTGCCAGCAGCTTGGGGCTAGCTGGAAACAATGAGCAGTTCTTC. It encodes CASSLGLAGNNEQFF.

The J gene is TRBJ2-1, the V gene TRBV7-9; tentatively, D is TRBD2 (5 bases). Trimming took 5 bases from V and 4 from J, leaving 12 bases between them. The CDR3 is made up of 14 amino acids. Per the germline V gene, CDR1 is SEHNR and CDR2 is FQNEAQ (reference sequence). This CDR3 reads CASSPTGIYNEQFF. The CDR3 coding sequence is TGTGCCAGCAGCCCGACGGGGATTTACAATGAGCAGTTCTTC.

This clone was found a few times. The chain couples TRBV30 to TRBJ1-3; unclear D gene. V was pared by 5 bases and J by 1 base, with 9 bases between. The V gene's germline CDR1 is GTSNPN and CDR2 SVGIG (reference sequence). This CDR3 has 13 residues. CDR3: CAWGRLSGNTIYF. CDR3 DNA: TGTGCCTGGGGGAGGCTTTCTGGAAACACCATATATTTT.

The V call is TRBV29-1, the J call TRBJ2-2; no clear D gene. Deletions cut 5 bases from V and 1 base from J, with 11 bases between. The CDR3 extends over 14 amino acids. CDR1 and CDR2 from the germline V gene are SQVTM and ANQGSEA. CDR3: CSVLRGLNTGELFF. DNA of the CDR3: TGCAGCGTTCTTCGAGGTTTGAACACCGGGGAGCTGTTTTTT.

This rearrangement joins TRBV7-9 to TRBJ2-3; a weak D match, TRBD1 (6 bases). CDR3 length equals 13 residues. Germline lookup yields CDR1 SEHNR and CDR2 FQNEAQ (reference sequence). Between the trimmed V and J ends, which lost 5 bases and 2 bases, there was a span of 8 bases. The CDR3 region is CASSRDNTDTQYF. In DNA form, the CDR3 reads TGTGCCAGCAGCCGGGACAACACAGATACGCAGTATTTT.

The V gene is TRBV4-1, the J gene TRBJ2-1, with D hard to call. Trimming stripped 1 base from V and 8 bases from J, with 12 bases between. This CDR3 has 14 amino acids. The germline V gene has CDR1 MGHRA and CDR2 YSYEKL. The CDR3 sequence is CASSQVGHFDEQFF. In DNA form, the CDR3 reads TGCGCCAGCAGCCAAGTGGGCCACTTTGATGAGCAGTTCTTC.

This chain uses TRBV10-3 with TRBJ2-2; D may be TRBD1 (6 bases). The germline gives CDR1 ENHRY, CDR2 SYGVKD. V shed 5 bases and J shed 7 bases, with 11 bases lying between them. This CDR3 has 13 amino acids. CDR3 DNA: TGTGCCATCAGTCCGGAACAGGGCGGGGAGCTGTTTTTT. Amino acids: CAISPEQGGELFF.

The V gene is TRBV24-1, the J gene TRBJ2-7; D may be TRBD1 (5 bases). Deletions cut 2 bases from V and 2 bases from J, with 6 bases between. Germline-derived CDR1 and CDR2 are KGHDR and SFDVKD. This CDR3 has 13 amino acids. CDR3 nucleotide sequence: TGTGCCACCAGTGATTACAGGACCTACGAGCAGTACTTC. It specifies CATSDYRTYEQYF.

The chain recombines TRBV7-2 with TRBJ1-2, with D possibly being TRBD1 (5 bases). Germline values: CDR1 SGHTA, CDR2 FQGNSA. Trimming cost V 1 base and J 8 bases, with 14 bases left between them. The CDR3 consists of 14 residues. CDR3 loop: CASSLVGREGGYTF. The CDR3, as DNA: TGTGCCAGCAGCTTAGTGGGCAGGGAGGGAGGCTACACCTTC.